This is a list of T cell receptor beta chains from one sample in a study of beta chain features in type 1 diabetes. Using immunoSEQ multiplex PCR, the repertoire was profiled, and TCRdb retains in-frame clones only, with some absent. The data contain over 200,000 clones, about 11% of them singletons. Sequencing was done on a sample of naive CD4+ T cells from blood. Every receptor here comes from a man younger than 40 with type 1 diabetes. The CDR3 runs from the conserved cysteine through the conserved F or W. D genes are given only for firm matches. Clone sizes are given selectively: once, few, many, or a class where the clone is expanded.

length,D,V,J,size,DNA,CDR3
15,TRBD2,TRBV10-3,TRBJ2-7,NA,TGTGCCATCAGTGGAAGACTAGCGGGGGCCTACGAGCAGTACTTC,CAISGRLAGAYEQYF
15,NA,TRBV7-9,TRBJ2-3,few,TGTGCCAGCAGTCTTAGGAGGGGGCGGGCAGATACGCAGTATTTT,CASSLRRGRADTQYF
15,NA,TRBV7-3,TRBJ1-5,few,TGTGCCAGCAGCGCGGGACGGAGTAGCAATCAGCCCCAGCATTTT,CASSAGRSSNQPQHF
14,TRBD2,TRBV9,TRBJ2-3,NA,TGTGCCAGCAGACCAGCGGGGGCTCAAGATACGCAGTATTTT,CASRPAGAQDTQYF
13,NA,TRBV5-4,TRBJ2-1,few,TGTGCCAGCAGCTTGCCAGGATTTAATGAGCAGTTCTTC,CASSLPGFNEQFF
14,TRBD1,TRBV27,TRBJ2-7,few,TGTGCCAGCAGTCCCCGGGACAGGGATCTCGAGCAGTACTTC,CASSPRDRDLEQYF
14,TRBD2,TRBV11-3,TRBJ2-3,NA,TGTGCCAGCAGCTCGGGACTAAGCCCAGATACGCAGTATTTT,CASSSGLSPDTQYF
16,TRBD2,TRBV28,TRBJ2-1,few,TGTGCCAGCAGTTCCGCGGGGGGCCGACTAGGTAATGAGCAGTTCTTC,CASSSAGGRLGNEQFF
14,NA,TRBV29-1,TRBJ2-1,few,TGCAGCGTTTTAGGAGGAATCGTGATCAATGAGCAGTTCTTC,CSVLGGIVINEQFF
15,TRBD2,TRBV10-3,TRBJ2-1,few,TGTGCCAGTCAGCCTGGACTAGAGATGATCAATGAGCAGTTCTTC,CASQPGLEMINEQFF
12,NA,TRBV15,TRBJ2-5,few,TGTGCCACCAGCAGTATTGAAGAGACCCAGTACTTC,CATSSIEETQYF
14,NA,TRBV29-1,TRBJ1-1,NA,TGCAGCGGCAGACAGATAAACATGAACACTGAAGCTTTCTTT,CSGRQINMNTEAFF
12,NA,TRBV29-1,TRBJ1-4,few,TGCAGCGCATGGGGGGACGGGGGAAAACTGTTTTTT,CSAWGDGGKLFF
14,TRBD1,TRBV2,TRBJ2-2,NA,TGTGCCAGCATCGGACAGGGAGCGACCGGGGAGCTGTTTTTT,CASIGQGATGELFF
17,TRBD1,TRBV7-3,TRBJ2-6,NA,TGTGCCAGCAGCCCTTACCCCCCCCGGGACAGGCTGCCTGACCTGACTTTC,CASSPYPPRDRLPDLTF
15,NA,TRBV7-2,TRBJ2-5,NA,TGTGCCAGCAGTCGAATCTCGACTAGACAAGAGACCCAGTACTTC,CASSRISTRQETQYF
16,TRBD2,TRBV28,TRBJ2-3,NA,TGTGCCAGCAGTTTTAGCGGGGGGGCTTATCGAGATACGCAGTATTTT,CASSFSGGAYRDTQYF
14,NA,TRBV7-2,TRBJ1-5,NA,TGTGCCAGCAGCTTAGCGGGAGCCAATCAGCCCCAGCATTTT,CASSLAGANQPQHF
12,NA,TRBV29-1,TRBJ2-3,NA,TGCAGCGTAACCACTAGCACAGATACGCAGTATTTT,CSVTTSTDTQYF
15,TRBD1,TRBV7-2,TRBJ2-1,few,TGTGCCAGCAGCTCCCACAGGGGTCCGGGGAATGAGCAGTTCTTC,CASSSHRGPGNEQFF
15,TRBD1,TRBV18,TRBJ1-4,NA,TGTGCCAGCTCACCACGACAGGGGATAAGGGAAAAACTGTTTTTT,CASSPRQGIREKLFF
14,TRBD1,TRBV19,TRBJ1-2,few,TGTGCCAGTACCCTCGGACAGGTGGCCTATGGCTACACCTTC,CASTLGQVAYGYTF
16,NA,TRBV5-4,TRBJ2-3,few,TGTGCCAGCAGCTTGAGGGCGGGGGCGAACACAGATACGCAGTATTTT,CASSLRAGANTDTQYF
14,NA,TRBV9,TRBJ1-2,NA,TGTGCCAGCAGCGTAGTGTCAGGAAACTATGGCTACACCTTC,CASSVVSGNYGYTF
16,TRBD1,TRBV7-8,TRBJ2-3,few,TGTGCCAGCAGCTTAGCGGACAGGGGCTCCACAGATACGCAGTATTTT,CASSLADRGSTDTQYF
15,TRBD1,TRBV5-1,TRBJ1-6,NA,TGCGCCAGCAGCGGACAGGGGGTAGATAATTCACCCCTCCACTTT,CASSGQGVDNSPLHF
16,NA,TRBV7-2,TRBJ2-1,NA,TGTGCCAGCAGAGATGGAGGCCCCAGCTCCTACAATGAGCAGTTCTTC,CASRDGGPSSYNEQFF
15,NA,TRBV7-9,TRBJ2-2,NA,TGTGCCAGCAGCATGACCAGGCCAAACACCGGGGAGCTGTTTTTT,CASSMTRPNTGELFF
16,NA,TRBV9,TRBJ2-5,NA,TGTGCCAGCAGCGTAGGTAGGGGGGGGCTGGGAGAGACCCAGTACTTC,CASSVGRGGLGETQYF
15,TRBD2,TRBV5-4,TRBJ2-5,NA,TGTGCCAGCAGCTTTGGGGGGGGGTACCAAGAGACCCAGTACTTC,CASSFGGGYQETQYF
14,NA,TRBV7-7,TRBJ2-1,NA,TGTGCTAGCAGCCCGAACCCGGGTGTTAATGAGCAGTTCTTC,CASSPNPGVNEQFF
15,NA,TRBV30,TRBJ1-2,NA,TGTGCCTGGAGTGTAAGGGCAGGGAATCGGTATGGCTACACCTTC,CAWSVRAGNRYGYTF
13,TRBD1,TRBV4-1,TRBJ1-5,NA,TGCGCCAGCTCGGGACAGATAGATCAGCCCCAGCATTTT,CASSGQIDQPQHF
13,NA,TRBV7-9,TRBJ1-2,NA,TGTGCCAGCAGCTTAGAGGAGACAGTGCCCGGGACCTTC,CASSLEETVPGTF
14,NA,TRBV7-2,TRBJ2-7,few,TGTGCCAGCAGCGCCCGAGGCGCGGGGCCAGAGCAGTACTTC,CASSARGAGPEQYF
15,NA,TRBV4-1,TRBJ1-1,few,TGCGCCAGCAGCCAAGGTCAGGAGGGGAGTACTGAAGCTTTCTTT,CASSQGQEGSTEAFF
15,TRBD2,TRBV12-5,TRBJ2-1,NA,TGTGCTAGTGGTGCCGCGACTAGCCCCTACAATGAGCAGTTCTTC,CASGAATSPYNEQFF
15,NA,TRBV2,TRBJ1-1,few,TGTGCCAGCAGTCCCCGGTCCGGGGAGAACACTGAAGCTTTCTTT,CASSPRSGENTEAFF
14,TRBD1,TRBV30,TRBJ1-3,few,TGTGCCTGGTCGACAGGGGCGACTAGAAACACCATATATTTT,CAWSTGATRNTIYF
16,NA,TRBV4-1,TRBJ2-7,NA,TGCGCCAGCAGCCAAGATGATGGAATTCGGGGGAGGGAGCAGTACTTC,CASSQDDGIRGREQYF
15,TRBD1,TRBV18,TRBJ2-7,few,TGTGCCAGCTCACCACCTTCGGGACAGGGACACGAGCAGTACTTC,CASSPPSGQGHEQYF
13,NA,TRBV18,TRBJ1-2,few,TGTGCCAGCTCACCCACGACAAGCTATGGCTACACCTTC,CASSPTTSYGYTF
15,NA,TRBV9,TRBJ2-7,few,TGTGCCAGCAGCCCCAGATGGGGCGGGAAGGGCGAGCAGTACTTC,CASSPRWGGKGEQYF
11,NA,TRBV2,TRBJ1-1,NA,TGTGCCAGCAGTGCCGTACAGGTCGTCGGCTTT,CASSAVQVVGF
14,TRBD1,TRBV5-4,TRBJ1-2,NA,TGTGCCAGCAGCCCGGGACAGGCTTTCCGTGGCTACACCTTC,CASSPGQAFRGYTF
15,NA,TRBV11-3,TRBJ2-7,few,TGTGCCAGCAGCCCAGGGCCAGCCAAGGACTACGAGCAGTACTTC,CASSPGPAKDYEQYF
13,TRBD2,TRBV2,TRBJ2-5,NA,TGTGCCAGCAGTGAAGAACTAGCGGGGGCCCAGTACTTC,CASSEELAGAQYF
16,TRBD2,TRBV14,TRBJ2-3,NA,TGTGCCAGCAGCCAAGTAGCGGGGGGCTTCACAGATACGCAGTATTTT,CASSQVAGGFTDTQYF
13,TRBD1,TRBV7-9,TRBJ1-2,NA,TGTGCCAGCAGCACAGGGGGTCTCTATGGCTACACCTTC,CASSTGGLYGYTF
16,NA,TRBV4-2,TRBJ1-6,few,TGTGCCAGCAGCCATGATGGACGGTCGGGAAATTCACCCCTCCACTTT,CASSHDGRSGNSPLHF
17,TRBD1,TRBV9,TRBJ2-1,NA,TGTGCCAGCAGCGCAAGATGGACAGGGGAACTCTACAATGAGCAGTTCTTC,CASSARWTGELYNEQFF
14,NA,TRBV19,TRBJ2-1,NA,TGTGCCAGTAGTCGGGGACTCGCGACCAATGAGCAGTTCTTC,CASSRGLATNEQFF
13,NA,TRBV11-2,TRBJ2-1,few,TGTGCCAGCAGCTCAACGTTTACTAGGAAGCAGTTCTTC,CASSSTFTRKQFF
14,TRBD1,TRBV7-6,TRBJ1-5,NA,TGTGCCAGCAGCCTTCAACAGGGGGGTCAGCCCCAGCATTTT,CASSLQQGGQPQHF
13,NA,TRBV2,TRBJ1-1,NA,TGTGCCAGCAGTGAATCAGAGAACACTGAAGCTTTCTTT,CASSESENTEAFF